The present entry profiles one TCR beta chain with its context. This sample stems from a study of T cell responses to AZD1222 COVID-19 vaccine. About the study: Second-dose intervals near 4 or 12 weeks were combined.

The CDR3 consists of 15 residues. V was clipped by 7 bases and J by 0 bases, with 15 bases between them. CDR1 and CDR2 (germline): MDHEN, SYDVKM. The protocol was immunoSEQ multiplex PCR, while the TCRdb copy is restricted to in-frame clones and leaves out a portion. The data hold 150,000 to 200,000 clones, with about nine tenths observed a single time. The sample in question was peripheral blood, obtained on day 0 of AZD1222 vaccination. The origin of this receptor is an adult in good health. The chain couples TRBV28 to TRBJ1-2; unclear D gene. Written as DNA, the CDR3 is TGTGCCAGCATCCAAAGAGGGCCTTCTAACTATGGCTACACCTTC. Translating it yields CASIQRGPSNYGYTF.